This T cell receptor (beta chain) derives from a study of blood T cell repertoires in COVID-19. Overall study context: Samples representing acute and convalescent COVID-19 were sourced from the United States, Italy and Spain.

The germline CDR1 and CDR2 sequences are SGHDT and YYEEEE. The V end lost 3 bases, the J end lost 9 bases, and 10 bases lay between the germline ends. CDR3 length: 12 amino acids. Repertoires were generated with immunoSEQ multiplex PCR, while TCRdb's copy carries only in-frame clones and drops some. The repertoire has 200,000 to 300,000 clones, 88% of them found once; the top ten carry 3.5% to 4.5%. Specimen: peripheral blood. The sequence was collected from a man in his sixties who had recovered from COVID-19. This chain links TRBV5-6 with TRBJ2-1, with D possibly being TRBD1 (5 bases). Here the CDR3 reads CASSYRWGEQFF. The DNA of the CDR3 is TGTGCCAGCAGCTACAGGTGGGGTGAGCAGTTCTTC.